The 29 T cell receptor beta chains listed next were all sequenced from one sample in a study of blood T cell repertoires in COVID-19. TCRdb keeps only in-frame clones here, not all; method: immunoSEQ multiplex PCR. The sample has roughly 150,000 clones; roughly 85% are singletons. Sequencing was carried out using peripheral blood. The receptors stem from a man aged 50 to 60 with acute or convalescent COVID-19.

The rearrangement links TRBV10-3 to TRBJ1-2, with 7 bases aligning to TRBD1. Germline V gene data show CDR1 as ENHRY and CDR2 as SYGVKD. This CDR3 is built from 16 residues. V shed 9 bases and J 0 bases; nucleotides not matched to a gene: 13. CDR3 protein: CAIWRGGWGSNYGYTF. The CDR3 DNA reads as TGTGCCATTTGGCGAGGGGGCTGGGGATCTAACTATGGCTACACCTTC.

This clone appeared a few times. V and J are TRBV11-3 and TRBJ2-2; 11 bases are a match to TRBD2. Trimming removed 3 bases from V and 4 bases from J; junction bases left unmatched: 10. This CDR3 is built from 18 residues. CDR1 SGHNT and CDR2 YENEEA come from the germline V gene. Written as DNA, the CDR3 is TGTGCCAGCAGCTTTAGCGTAGCGGGAGGGCCGGGCACCGGGGAGCTGTTTTTT. It encodes CASSFSVAGGPGTGELFF.

V gene TRBV5-8 combines with J gene TRBJ1-5; D possibly corresponds to TRBD1 (6 bases). The CDR3 contains 15 residues. CDR1 and CDR2 (germline): SGHTS, YDEGEE. The ends were cut back, 4 bases at V and 6 bases at J, with 17 bases in the middle. As DNA, the CDR3 is TGTGCCAGCAGCAGAGCAGGGGATTTTGGTCAGCCCCAGCATTTT. Protein sequence: CASSRAGDFGQPQHF.

The chain joins TRBV5-1 to TRBJ2-5; D is perhaps TRBD2 (8 bases). V gave up 5 bases and J gave up 6 bases, with 20 bases separating them. Germline V lookup: CDR1 SGHRS, CDR2 YFSETQ. The CDR3 has 15 residues. CDR3: CASREPGLGGQTQYF. Written as DNA, the CDR3 is TGCGCCAGCAGGGAACCGGGACTAGGGGGCCAGACCCAGTACTTC.

This rearrangement joins TRBV9 to TRBJ2-2; D ambiguous. Trimming stripped 5 bases from V and 4 bases from J, with 12 bases between. The CDR3 is made up of 14 amino acids. Looked up from germline, CDR1 is SGDLS and CDR2 is YYNGEE. CDR3 sequence reads: CASSLIPGTGELFF. The CDR3 DNA is TGTGCCAGCAGTCTTATTCCGGGCACCGGGGAGCTGTTTTTT.

This clone was seen only once. This chain joins TRBV3-1 (or the pseudogene TRBV3-2) and TRBJ2-1; maybe TRBD2 (5 bases). Germline V gene lookup returns CDR1 LGHDT and CDR2 YNNKEL (reference sequence). Between the trimmed V and J ends, which lost 0 bases and 2 bases, there was a span of 11 bases. This CDR3 region has 16 residues. CDR3 in DNA: TGTGCCAGCAGCCAAGATCTCTCCGGGGCCTACAATGAGCAGTTCTTC. Its protein product is CASSQDLSGAYNEQFF.

The table lists this clone with a count of one. The CDR3 sequence: CASSLASGRRGEQFF. DNA of the CDR3: TGTGCCAGCAGTTTAGCTAGCGGGAGGCGGGGTGAGCAGTTCTTC. The chain uses TRBV27 and TRBJ2-1; 11 nucleotides match TRBD2. Germline CDR1 reads MNHEY; CDR2 reads SMNVEV (reference sequence). J was trimmed by 9 bases and V by 2 bases; bases with no gene match: 6. CDR3 length equals 15 residues.

The chain links TRBV18 to TRBJ1-1; no definite D call. Germline CDR1 and CDR2: KGHSH and LQKENI. The CDR3 is 15 residues long. Trimming pared 5 bases from V and 6 bases from J, leaving 19 bases between. The CDR3: CASSSNSLGVAEAFF. The DNA of the CDR3 is TGTGCCAGCTCATCAAACAGCCTCGGGGTGGCTGAAGCTTTCTTT.

The chain uses TRBV5-4 and TRBJ1-2, with D maybe TRBD1 (6 bases). CDR1 and CDR2 from the germline V gene are SGHNT and YYREEE (reference sequence). V lost 0 bases to trimming and J lost 4 bases, with 10 bases between them. The CDR3 runs 14 residues. CDR3 sequence (DNA): TGTGCCAGCAGCTTGGGGGGGCGCGTCTATGGCTACACCTTC. This gives the protein CASSLGGRVYGYTF. Looking up the rest from reference TRBV5-4 and TRBJ1-2 gives the full variable domain: ETGVTQSPTHLIKTRGQQVTLRCSSQSGHNTVSWYQQALGQGPQFIFQYYREEENGRGNFPPRFSGLQFPNYSSELNVNALELDDSALYLCASSLGGRVYGYTFGSGTRLTVV.

CDR3 DNA: TGTGCCAGCTCACCGGGCGCGGGGGGCCGCACAGATACGCAGTATTTT. Translated: CASSPGAGGRTDTQYF. This chain uses TRBV18 with TRBJ2-3, with TRBD2 matching over 8 bases. Per the germline V gene, CDR1 is KGHSH and CDR2 is LQKENI. Unmatched junction bases numbered 6, after V lost 3 bases and J lost 1 base. The CDR3 contains 16 residues.

The rearrangement joins TRBV9 to TRBJ1-2; TRBD1 might be the D (5 bases). This CDR3 is built from 19 residues. V was trimmed by 3 bases and J by 0 bases, leaving 24 bases between them. The germline V gene encodes CDR1 SGDLS and CDR2 YYNGEE. The CDR3 here is CASSAYRTTFDKANYGYTF. CDR3 DNA sequence: TGTGCCAGCAGCGCCTACAGGACCACGTTTGACAAAGCTAACTATGGCTACACCTTC. Looking up the rest from reference TRBV9 and TRBJ1-2 gives the full variable domain: DSGVTQTPKHLITATGQRVTLRCSPRSGDLSVYWYQQSLDQGLQFLIQYYNGEERAKGNILERFSAQQFPDLHSELNLSSLELGDSALYFCASSAYRTTFDKANYGYTFGSGTRLTVV.

The rearrangement joins TRBV6-5 to TRBJ2-7; D is unclear. V was cut by 6 bases and J by 5 bases, with 11 bases left in between. The CDR3 consists of 12 residues. Germline V CDR1 and CDR2: MNHEY, SVGAGI. In DNA form, the CDR3 reads TGTGCCAGCAGGCTTCAGGTGAACGAGCAGTACTTC. Protein sequence: CASRLQVNEQYF.

This clone was found once. This chain joins TRBV6-2 or TRBV6-3 and TRBJ2-1; possible D gene TRBD2, 6 bases. CDR1 and CDR2 (germline): MNHEY, SVGEGT. The length of the CDR3 is 15 residues. Trimming stripped 4 bases from V and 0 bases from J, with 10 bases between. CDR3 in amino acids: CASSFGGSSYNEQFF. DNA of the CDR3: TGTGCCAGCAGTTTTGGGGGGAGCTCCTACAATGAGCAGTTCTTC.

For this clone: One end of the junction varies from germline; a read error may be responsible. The chain recombines TRBV7-7 with TRBJ2-1; maybe TRBD2 (5 bases). The CDR3 totals 14 residues. Germline lookup yields CDR1 SSHAT and CDR2 FNYEAQ (reference sequence). In nucleotides, the CDR3 is TGTGCTAGCAGCTTGGAAGCGGTAGAGGATGAGCAGTTCTTC. Protein product: CASSLEAVEDEQFF.

This sequence joins TRBV6-1 and TRBJ1-2; 11 bases fit TRBD1. With 4 bases clipped from V and 1 base from J, the junction kept 8 bases outside the gene matches. This CDR3 region has 17 residues. The germline V gene encodes CDR1 MNHNS and CDR2 SASEGT. Here the CDR3 DNA reads TGTGCCAGCAGTGGACCCGGGACAGGGGGGGGTAACTATGGCTACACCTTC. Translated: CASSGPGTGGGNYGYTF.

V and J are TRBV29-1 and TRBJ2-7; the match to TRBD1 covers 7 bases. Germline CDR1 is SQVTM and CDR2 is ANQGSEA. The CDR3 runs to 11 residues. J was trimmed by 3 bases and V by 7 bases; bases with no gene match: 3. CDR3 coding DNA: TGCAGCGGCAACAGGGGCTACGAGCAGTACTTC. It specifies CSGNRGYEQYF.

A few counts support this clone. This chain uses TRBV24-1 with TRBJ1-4; TRBD1 matches at 8 bases. The V gene's germline CDR1 is KGHDR and CDR2 SFDVKD. Losses at the gene ends were 0 bases for V and 7 bases for J; bases not matched to a gene: 3. This CDR3 is built from 15 residues. CDR3 protein: CATSDLTGGGEKLFF. The CDR3 DNA reads TGTGCCACCAGTGATTTGACAGGGGGAGGTGAAAAACTGTTTTTT.

The chain has TRBV30 and TRBJ1-1; D is undetermined. The V gene lost 0 bases and the J gene lost 1 base, with 6 bases spanning the gap. In germline, CDR1 is GTSNPN, CDR2 SVGIG (reference sequence). The CDR3 extends over 13 amino acids. CDR3 DNA: TGTGCCTGGAGTGTAGGAGGGAACACTGAAGCTTTCTTT. This gives the protein CAWSVGGNTEAFF. The full variable domain, completed using reference TRBV30 and TRBJ1-1, is SQTIHQWPATLVQPVGSPLSLECTVEGTSNPNLYWYRQAAGRGLQLLFYSVGIGQISSEVPQNLSASRPQDRQFILSSKKLLLSDSGFYLCAWSVGGNTEAFFGQGTRLTVV.

A single count supports this clone. The rearrangement uses TRBV19 and TRBJ2-1, with TRBD2 as a possible D gene (7 bases). CDR1 LNHDA and CDR2 SQIVND come from the germline V gene (reference sequence). V was shortened by 4 bases and J by 4 bases, with 11 bases between the two germline ends. This CDR3 is built from 14 residues. CDR3 loop: CASSSGGHYNEQFF. Written as DNA, the CDR3 is TGTGCCAGTAGTAGCGGGGGCCATTACAATGAGCAGTTCTTC. The variable domain in full, with the rest retrieved from reference TRBV19 and TRBJ2-1, is DGGITQSPKYLFRKEGQNVTLSCEQNLNHDAMYWYRQDPGQGLRLIYYSQIVNDFQKGDIAEGYSVSREKKESFPLTVTSAQKNPTAFYLCASSSGGHYNEQFFGPGTRLTVL.

This clone has only one observation. The chain combines TRBV2 with TRBJ2-2; tentative D call: TRBD1 (5 bases). The CDR3 runs to 15 residues. Trimming left V 4 bases short and J 1 base short, with 10 bases between. The germline V gene has CDR1 SNHLY and CDR2 FYNNEI. The DNA for the CDR3 is TGTGCCAGCAGTGGGGGTCAGGGGAACACCGGGGAGCTGTTTTTT. It specifies CASSGGQGNTGELFF.

The CDR3 protein is CASSRSATGELVGQYF. In DNA form, the CDR3 reads TGCGCCAGCAGCCGCTCAGCCACAGGGGAATTAGTAGGGCAGTACTTC. The V call is TRBV5-1, the J call TRBJ2-7; 7 nucleotides line up with TRBD1. Trimming cost V 4 bases and J 9 bases; bases outside gene matches: 19. The germline gives CDR1 SGHRS, CDR2 YFSETQ. The CDR3 extends over 16 amino acids.

This chain connects TRBV11-2 to TRBJ2-1, with D tentatively TRBD2 (7 bases). With 4 bases removed from V and 15 bases from J, the gap between germline ends came to 13 bases. Germline assignment: CDR1 SGHAT and CDR2 FQNNGV. CDR3 length: 11 amino acids. The chain's CDR3 is CASSSRRGPFF. CDR3 DNA sequence: TGTGCCAGCAGCTCCCGGCGGGGGCCGTTCTTC.

The chain's CDR3 is CASSTAYNQPQHF. For the CDR3, the DNA is TGTGCCAGCTCGACAGCTTACAATCAGCCCCAGCATTTT. The chain joins TRBV27 to TRBJ1-5; the D gene is possibly TRBD1 (5 bases). CDR3 size: 13 residues. Trimming shortened V by 8 bases and J by 3 bases, and 11 bases separated the two germline ends. Germline CDR1 is MNHEY and CDR2 is SMNVEV (reference sequence).

The count of this clone is one. J is TRBJ1-1 and V is TRBV5-4; D gene uncertain. The length of the CDR3 is 14 residues. Trimming shortened V by 3 bases and J by 0 bases, and 9 bases separated the two germline ends. Germline V gene sequence: CDR1 SGHNT, CDR2 YYREEE (reference sequence). For the CDR3, the DNA is TGTGCCAGCAGCTCCCCATCAGTGAACACTGAAGCTTTCTTT. Protein: CASSSPSVNTEAFF.

This chain connects TRBV9 to TRBJ2-2, with 7 nucleotides matching TRBD1. Germline CDR1 reads SGDLS; CDR2 reads YYNGEE. The CDR3 sequence is 15 residues long. The J segment lost 4 bases and the V segment lost 1 base, leaving 4 bases of the junction unmatched. CDR3 sequence (DNA): TGTGCCAGCAGCGTAACGGGACAGCTCACCGGGGAGCTGTTTTTT. Encoded protein: CASSVTGQLTGELFF.

V and J are TRBV27 and TRBJ2-5, with a possible D match to TRBD1 (6 bases). CDR3 length: 14 residues. Per germline, CDR1 MNHEY and CDR2 SMNVEV (reference sequence). The V and J ends lost 5 bases and 3 bases respectively, with 13 bases between them. DNA for the CDR3: TGTGCCAGCAGTCCGACCTGGACAGAAGAGACCCAGTACTTC. Translated, it gives CASSPTWTEETQYF.

This chain connects TRBV6-2 or TRBV6-3 to TRBJ1-6; 7 bases match TRBD1. Germline lookup yields CDR1 MNHEY and CDR2 SVGEGT. The CDR3 loop spans 14 amino acids. J gave up 12 bases and V 2 bases, and 7 bases lay outside the gene matches. For the CDR3, the DNA is TGTGCCAGCAGTTACGTGGCAGGGGGGATACCCCTCCACTTT. Its protein is CASSYVAGGIPLHF.

V gene TRBV3-1 (or the pseudogene TRBV3-2) combines with J gene TRBJ1-4; D perhaps matches TRBD1 (6 bases). The V and J ends lost 0 bases and 8 bases respectively, with 13 bases between them. The CDR3 is 15 amino acids. Germline CDR1 and CDR2: LGHDT and YNNKEL (reference sequence). The CDR3, as DNA: TGTGCCAGCAGCCAAGATGCAGGGGCCGCAGAAAAACTGTTTTTT. The encoded protein is CASSQDAGAAEKLFF.

The chain couples TRBV19 to TRBJ1-5; tentatively, D is TRBD1 (5 bases). Germline V CDR1 and CDR2: LNHDA, SQIVND (reference sequence). The length of the CDR3 is 15 residues. V was cut by 3 bases and J by 2 bases, with 11 bases left in between. The CDR3 is CASSIDGGGNQPQHF. The CDR3 nucleotides are TGTGCCAGTAGTATCGACGGGGGAGGCAATCAGCCCCAGCATTTT.